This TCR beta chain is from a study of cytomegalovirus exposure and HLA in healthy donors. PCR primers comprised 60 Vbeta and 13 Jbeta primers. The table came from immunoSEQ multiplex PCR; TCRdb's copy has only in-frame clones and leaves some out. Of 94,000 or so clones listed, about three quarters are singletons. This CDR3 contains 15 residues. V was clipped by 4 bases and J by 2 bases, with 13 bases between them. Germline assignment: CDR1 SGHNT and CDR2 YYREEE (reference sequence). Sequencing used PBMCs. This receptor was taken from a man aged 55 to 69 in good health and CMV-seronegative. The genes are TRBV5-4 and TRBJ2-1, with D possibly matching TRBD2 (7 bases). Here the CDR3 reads CASSGGAWTYNEQFF. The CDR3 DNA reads TGTGCCAGCAGCGGGGGGGCGTGGACCTACAATGAGCAGTTCTTC.